This is a list of T cell receptor beta chains from one sample in a study of blood T cell repertoires in COVID-19. Only in-frame clones appear in the TCRdb table, and some are missing; sequencing was by immunoSEQ multiplex PCR. The data show 150,000 to 200,000 clones, 78% seen once. Sequences were obtained from peripheral blood. The receptors derive from a woman aged 80 or over with acute or convalescent COVID-19. The CDR3 runs from the conserved cysteine through the conserved F or W. A D gene is named only where the DNA matches it firmly. Clone size is shown for a subset of rows, as once, few, many or a class of expanded clone.

length,J,size,V,D,DNA,CDR3
11,TRBJ2-1,NA,TRBV3-1/TRBV3-2,NA,TGTGCCAGCAGCCTGTGGGAGGAGCAGTTCTTC,CASSLWEEQFF
16,TRBJ2-1,NA,TRBV7-3,TRBD1,TGTGCCAGCAGCTTAACGCGAACAGGGGTCAGGAATGAGCAGTTCTTC,CASSLTRTGVRNEQFF
11,TRBJ1-6,NA,TRBV30,NA,TGTGCCTGGAGATCCGGGTCACCCCTCCACTTT,CAWRSGSPLHF
14,TRBJ1-2,NA,TRBV30,TRBD1,TGTGCCTGGAGTCGACAGGACAGGGGGCGAGGCTACACCTTC,CAWSRQDRGRGYTF
14,TRBJ2-7,NA,TRBV24-1,NA,TGTGCCACCAGTGATCGACACGCACTTTACGAGCAGTACTTC,CATSDRHALYEQYF
15,TRBJ2-5,NA,TRBV6-5,TRBD2,TGTGCCAGCGGAGGTAGCGGGAGAAAGAAAGAGACCCAGTACTTC,CASGGSGRKKETQYF
15,TRBJ1-1,NA,TRBV30,TRBD1,TGTGCCGCCTCTAAGGGGGCGGGTGGTTACACTGAAGCTTTCTTT,CAASKGAGGYTEAFF
14,TRBJ1-1,few,TRBV7-8,NA,TGTGCCAGCAGCTTAACAGTACTGAACACTGAAGCTTTCTTT,CASSLTVLNTEAFF
14,TRBJ1-1,NA,TRBV6-5,NA,TGTGCCAGCAGACTCAGGGACATGAACACTGAAGCTTTCTTT,CASRLRDMNTEAFF
14,TRBJ1-1,NA,TRBV7-6,NA,TGTGCCAGCAGCGAGTTACAGATGAACACTGAAGCTTTCTTT,CASSELQMNTEAFF
15,TRBJ2-7,NA,TRBV21-1,NA,TGTGCCAGCAGCCATTGTGGCGGGAGCTCCTACGAGCAGTACTTC,CASSHCGGSSYEQYF
16,TRBJ1-2,NA,TRBV30,TRBD1,TGTGCCTGGAGTGTACGAGGGGGCGCGTTCCCAACTGGCTACACCTTC,CAWSVRGGAFPTGYTF
13,TRBJ1-3,NA,TRBV9,NA,TGTGCCAGCACCCCCGACTTGGGAAACACCATATATTTT,CASTPDLGNTIYF
11,TRBJ2-1,NA,TRBV12-3/TRBV12-4,NA,TGTGCCAGCAGTATCGGAGATGAGCAGTTCTTC,CASSIGDEQFF
15,TRBJ1-6,NA,TRBV30,NA,TGTGCCTGGAGTGTAGGCACAGGACGTAATTCACCCCTCCACTTT,CAWSVGTGRNSPLHF
15,TRBJ1-3,NA,TRBV15,NA,TGTGCCACCAGCAGAGGGCAGGGGATTCGAAACACCATATATTTT,CATSRGQGIRNTIYF
12,TRBJ2-7,NA,TRBV29-1,TRBD1,TGCAGCGGTGGGACAGGGCGCAACGAGCAGTACTTC,CSGGTGRNEQYF
13,TRBJ2-7,NA,TRBV4-1,NA,TGCGCCAGCAGCCAAGGGCAGAACTACGAGCAGTACTTC,CASSQGQNYEQYF
14,TRBJ1-6,NA,TRBV7-9,TRBD1,TGTGCCAGCAGCTACCGGGACAGAAGCTCACCCCTCCACTTT,CASSYRDRSSPLHF
18,TRBJ1-5,NA,TRBV19,TRBD1,TGTGCCAGTAGTATAGTCGGGCTGGGGACAGGGTCCAATCAGCCCCAGCATTTT,CASSIVGLGTGSNQPQHF
12,TRBJ2-7,NA,TRBV29-1,NA,TGCAGCGTTGGATGGTCTAATTACGAGCAGTACTTC,CSVGWSNYEQYF
12,TRBJ1-1,NA,TRBV7-8,NA,TGTGCCAGCAGGGAGCTTGGCACTGAAGCTTTCTTT,CASRELGTEAFF
14,TRBJ2-7,NA,TRBV27,TRBD1,TGTGCCAGCAGGCTGACAGGGGTGTCCTACGAGCAGTACTTC,CASRLTGVSYEQYF
16,TRBJ2-5,few,TRBV18,TRBD2,TGTGCCAGCTCACTCAGCGGGGGGGGTCCCCAAGAGACCCAGTACTTC,CASSLSGGGPQETQYF
16,TRBJ2-5,NA,TRBV11-3,TRBD2,TGTGCCAGCAGCACGGGACTAGCGGGAGTGAAAGAGACCCAGTACTTC,CASSTGLAGVKETQYF
17,TRBJ1-5,NA,TRBV27,NA,TGTGCCAGCAGTTCCCGACTGGGTCTTTATAGCAATCAGCCCCAGCATTTT,CASSSRLGLYSNQPQHF
14,TRBJ1-5,once,TRBV2,NA,TGTGCCAGCAGTGACCAAGGGGTTCGACAGCCCCAGCATTTT,CASSDQGVRQPQHF
13,TRBJ2-7,NA,TRBV18,TRBD1,TGTGCCAGCTCACTCGGGACAGCCTACGAGCAGTACTTC,CASSLGTAYEQYF
14,TRBJ2-1,NA,TRBV29-1,TRBD2,TGCAGCGTTTGGTCACTAGCTGGGAGGGATGAGCAGTTCTTC,CSVWSLAGRDEQFF
15,TRBJ1-4,NA,TRBV4-1,NA,TGCGCCAGCAGCCAACCTCGTAGAGCAAATGAAAAACTGTTTTTT,CASSQPRRANEKLFF
13,TRBJ1-2,few,TRBV6-5,TRBD1,TGTGCCAGCAGGGGGACAGAGAACTATGGCTACACCTTC,CASRGTENYGYTF
12,TRBJ2-7,NA,TRBV14,NA,TGTGCCAGCAGCCCGGACACCCTTGTGCAGTACTTC,CASSPDTLVQYF
14,TRBJ2-5,few,TRBV11-2,NA,TGTGCCAGCAGCTTAGATTATAGTCTGGAGACCCAGTACTTC,CASSLDYSLETQYF
14,TRBJ1-1,few,TRBV7-2,NA,TGTGCCAGCAGCTTTAAGTTGGGAGGCACTGAAGCTTTCTTT,CASSFKLGGTEAFF
14,TRBJ2-7,NA,TRBV27,NA,TGTGCCAGCAGTTTAAAGCCTAGTACGTACGAGCAGTACTTC,CASSLKPSTYEQYF
14,TRBJ2-7,NA,TRBV2,NA,TGTGCCAGCAAACAGACAGTCACCTCCTACGAGCAGTACTTC,CASKQTVTSYEQYF
13,TRBJ2-7,NA,TRBV12-3/TRBV12-4,NA,TGTGCCAGCAGTTTAGAGCCTTCCTACGAGCAGTACTTC,CASSLEPSYEQYF
15,TRBJ2-3,NA,TRBV10-1,NA,TGCGCCAGCACCTCTGGTGGAGCCGACACAGATACGCAGTATTTT,CASTSGGADTDTQYF
14,TRBJ2-1,NA,TRBV7-9,NA,TGTGCCAGCAGCAACAGCCATTTCTACAATGAGCAGTTCTTC,CASSNSHFYNEQFF
16,TRBJ2-3,NA,TRBV5-8,TRBD1,TGTGCCAGCAGCCCAGCCAGGGGGTTTCCCACAGATACGCAGTATTTT,CASSPARGFPTDTQYF
12,TRBJ2-1,once,TRBV18,NA,TGTGCCAGCTCACCGGAGGACCTCGAACAGTTCTTC,CASSPEDLEQFF
14,TRBJ2-7,NA,TRBV7-2,NA,TGTGCCAGCAGCTTAAGCGGGTCCTCCTACGAGCAGTACTTC,CASSLSGSSYEQYF
16,TRBJ2-6,NA,TRBV5-1,NA,TGCGCCAGCAGTCAGATTGGGGGCGCTGGGGCCAACGTCCTGACTTTC,CASSQIGGAGANVLTF
16,TRBJ1-1,NA,TRBV7-9,TRBD1,TGTGCCAGCAGCTCCCGGGACAGGGGGATGTGGACTGAAGCTTTCTTT,CASSSRDRGMWTEAFF
15,TRBJ2-6,NA,TRBV7-9,TRBD1,TGTGCCAGCAGTTGGGACAGGGCTGGGGCCAACGTCCTGACTTTC,CASSWDRAGANVLTF
16,TRBJ1-2,once,TRBV7-9,NA,TGTGCCAGCAGCTTAGCGGGTACAGGGATTGTCTATGGCTACACCTTC,CASSLAGTGIVYGYTF
13,TRBJ2-2,NA,TRBV4-2,TRBD1,TGTGCCAGCAGCCAAGGACAGGGAGTGGAGCTGTTTTTT,CASSQGQGVELFF